These 9 T cell receptor beta chains were sequenced from one sample in a study of tumor and adjacent non-tumor tissue in lung cancer. This sample's RNA came from whole unsorted tissue. Three rounds of nested PCR, following a modified ARM-PCR protocol, produced the TCRbeta library. TCRdb reanalysed the multiplex PCR reads using MiXCR and keeps one entry per CDR3 protein. The data contain about 85,000 distinct CDR3 sequences, roughly two thirds of them singletons. Sequencing used lung tumor tissue. These receptors were collected from a man between 65 and 85 years old with non-small cell lung cancer.

A few counts support this clonotype. The chain couples TRBV6-5 to TRBJ2-6; tentatively, D is TRBD1 (5 bases). The ends were cut back, 9 bases at V and 0 bases at J, with 9 bases in the middle. Germline-derived CDR1 and CDR2 are MNHEY and SVGAGI. This CDR3 spans 14 amino acids. The CDR3 DNA follows: TGTGCCAGTACAAGGGGCTCTGGGGCCAACGTCCTGACTTTC. Its translation is CASTRGSGANVLTF.

The rearrangement joins TRBV12-3 or TRBV12-4 to TRBJ2-3; D gene uncertain. This CDR3 contains 12 residues. The V and J ends lost 10 bases and 6 bases respectively, with 14 bases between them. CDR3 bases: TGTGCCACAAGTCTAGGAGCGGATACGCAGTATTTT. It is translated as CATSLGADTQYF.

With regard to this clonotype: A junction boundary mismatches the germline segment, possibly from a read error. The chain joins TRBV4-1 to TRBJ2-1; D is ambiguous. CDR3 length: 16 amino acids. Looked up from germline, CDR1 is MGHRA and CDR2 is YSYEKL. The CDR3 coding sequence is TGCGCCAGCAGCCAAGGGGCGGAGAGCTCCTGCAATGAGCAGTTCTTC. It is translated as CASSQGAESSCNEQFF.

As concerns this clonotype: A single base separates this from a much larger clone, so it may be a read error. The CDR3 does not end in the conserved phenylalanine or tryptophan, so this is likely a read error. The chain joins TRBV29-1 to TRBJ2-2, with 7 positions matching TRBD2. This CDR3 is built from 14 residues. V was pared by 5 bases and J by 7 bases, with 10 bases of the junction left unmatched. Germline values: CDR1 SQVTM, CDR2 ANQGSEA. CDR3 DNA: TGCAGCGTTAGCCTAGCGGAAACGATCGGGGAGCTGTTTCTT. It encodes CSVSLAETIGELFL.

A remark on this clonotype: At one boundary the junction diverges from the germline segment, which might be a read error. This chain uses TRBV11-2 with TRBJ2-3; D is uncertain. The CDR3 runs to 15 residues. The germline gives CDR1 SGHAT, CDR2 FQNNGV. The CDR3 region is CASTLNIRATDTQYF. The CDR3 DNA is TGTGCCAGCACCTTAAACATTCGGGCAACAGATACGCAGTACTTT.

V usage is TRBV11-2 and J usage is TRBJ2-5; possibly TRBD1 or TRBD2 for D (5 bases each). The CDR3 is made up of 16 amino acids. Trimming took 11 bases from V and 4 from J, leaving 26 bases between them. Germline CDR1 is SGHAT and CDR2 is FQNNGV. CDR3 amino acids: CAGSLVERGLGETQYF. The CDR3 DNA sequence: TGTGCCGGTAGCTTAGTCGAGAGGGGATTGGGAGAGACCCAGTACTTC.

This clonotype was seen only once. This chain joins TRBV5-5 and TRBJ1-6; D call uncertain. The germline CDR1 and CDR2 sequences are SGHKS and YYEKEE (reference sequence). The V end was cut by 4 bases, the J end by 1 base, with 15 bases between. CDR3 length equals 17 residues. CDR3 coding DNA: TGTGCCAGCAGCCTTTTTGGGCCGAGTTCCTATAATTCACCCCTCCACTTT. Amino acids: CASSLFGPSSYNSPLHF.

On this clonotype: The conserved phenylalanine or tryptophan normally closing the CDR3 is absent here, so this likely arose from a read error. The chain employs TRBV6-2 or TRBV6-3 and TRBJ2-7; D perhaps matches TRBD1 (6 bases). V lost 7 bases and J 4 bases, leaving 11 bases between the germline ends. Germline V gene lookup returns CDR1 MNHEY and CDR2 SVGEGT. The CDR3 contains 12 residues. The CDR3 DNA follows: TGTGCCAGCAAAACAGGGCGGTACGAGCAGTACTCC. Translation: CASKTGRYEQYS.

Turning to this clonotype: The junction departs from germline at one end; a sequencing error may be responsible. This chain uses TRBV6-5 with TRBJ1-1; 10 positions match TRBD1. The length of the CDR3 is 15 residues. Germline lookup yields CDR1 MNHEY and CDR2 SVGAGI. DNA of the CDR3: TGTGTCAGCAGGACCGCGACAGGGGGCGCATCTGAAGCTTTCTTT. Amino acids: CVSRTATGGASEAFF.